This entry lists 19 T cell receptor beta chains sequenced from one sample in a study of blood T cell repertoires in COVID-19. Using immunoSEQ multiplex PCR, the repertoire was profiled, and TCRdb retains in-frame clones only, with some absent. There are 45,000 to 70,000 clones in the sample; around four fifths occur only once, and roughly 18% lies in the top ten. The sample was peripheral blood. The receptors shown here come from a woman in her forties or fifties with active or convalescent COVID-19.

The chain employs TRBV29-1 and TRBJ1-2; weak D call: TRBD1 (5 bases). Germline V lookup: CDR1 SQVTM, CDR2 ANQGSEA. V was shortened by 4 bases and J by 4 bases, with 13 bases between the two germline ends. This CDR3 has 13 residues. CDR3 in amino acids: CSVVETVFYGYTF. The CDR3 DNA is TGCAGCGTTGTTGAGACAGTGTTCTATGGCTACACCTTC. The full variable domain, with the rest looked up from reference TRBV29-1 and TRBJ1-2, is SAVISQKPSRDICQRGTSLTIQCQVDSQVTMMFWYRQQPGQSLTLIATANQGSEATYESGFVIDKFPISRPNLTFSTLTVSNMSPEDSSIYLCSVVETVFYGYTFGSGTRLTVV.

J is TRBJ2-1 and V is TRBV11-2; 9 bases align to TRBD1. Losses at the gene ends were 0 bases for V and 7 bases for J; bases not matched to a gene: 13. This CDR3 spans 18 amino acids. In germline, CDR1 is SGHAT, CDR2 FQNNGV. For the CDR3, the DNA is TGTGCCAGCAGCTTAGATCAGGGGGGAGGCGGACAGGGGAATGAGCAGTTCTTC. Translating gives CASSLDQGGGGQGNEQFF.

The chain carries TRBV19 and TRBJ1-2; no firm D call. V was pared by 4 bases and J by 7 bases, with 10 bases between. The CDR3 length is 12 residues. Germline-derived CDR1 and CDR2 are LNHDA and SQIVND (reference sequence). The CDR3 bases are TGTGCCAGTAGTACCCCGGGTGGTGGCTACACCTTC. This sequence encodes CASSTPGGGYTF. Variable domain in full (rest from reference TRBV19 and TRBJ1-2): DGGITQSPKYLFRKEGQNVTLSCEQNLNHDAMYWYRQDPGQGLRLIYYSQIVNDFQKGDIAEGYSVSREKKESFPLTVTSAQKNPTAFYLCASSTPGGGYTFGSGTRLTVV.

This CDR3 is CASSPLGQGAYEQYF. CDR3 bases: TGTGCCAGCTCACCGTTGGGGCAGGGGGCCTACGAGCAGTACTTC. The chain joins TRBV18 to TRBJ2-7, with 7 nucleotides matching TRBD1. V shed 3 bases, J shed 2 bases, and the junction held 7 bases outside the gene matches. The CDR3 is 15 amino acids. Germline-derived CDR1 and CDR2 are KGHSH and LQKENI.

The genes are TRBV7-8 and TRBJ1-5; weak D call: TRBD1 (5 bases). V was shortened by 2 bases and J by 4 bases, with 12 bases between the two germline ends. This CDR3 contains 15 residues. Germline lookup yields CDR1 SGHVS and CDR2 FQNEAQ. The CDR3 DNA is TGTGCCAGCAGCTTATTCGCGGCAGGGAATCAGCCCCAGCATTTT. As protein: CASSLFAAGNQPQHF.

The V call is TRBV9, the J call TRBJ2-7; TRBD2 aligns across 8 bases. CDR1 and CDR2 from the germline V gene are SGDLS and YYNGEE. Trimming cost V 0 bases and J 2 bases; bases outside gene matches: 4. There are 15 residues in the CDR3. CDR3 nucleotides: TGTGCCAGCAGCGTAGGGTTAGCGGGGACCTACGAGCAGTACTTC. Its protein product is CASSVGLAGTYEQYF.

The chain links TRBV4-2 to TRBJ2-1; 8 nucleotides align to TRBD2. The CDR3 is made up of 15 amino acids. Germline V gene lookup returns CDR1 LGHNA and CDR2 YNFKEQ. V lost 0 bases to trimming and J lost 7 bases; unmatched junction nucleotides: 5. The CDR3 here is CASSQEASGWNEQFF. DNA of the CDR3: TGTGCCAGCAGCCAAGAAGCTAGCGGGTGGAATGAGCAGTTCTTC.

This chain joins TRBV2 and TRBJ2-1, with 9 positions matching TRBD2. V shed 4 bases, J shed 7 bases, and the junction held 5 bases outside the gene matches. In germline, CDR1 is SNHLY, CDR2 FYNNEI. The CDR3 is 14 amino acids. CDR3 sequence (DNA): TGTGCCAGCAGTGTAGCGGGAGCTCGGAATGAGCAGTTCTTC. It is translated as CASSVAGARNEQFF.

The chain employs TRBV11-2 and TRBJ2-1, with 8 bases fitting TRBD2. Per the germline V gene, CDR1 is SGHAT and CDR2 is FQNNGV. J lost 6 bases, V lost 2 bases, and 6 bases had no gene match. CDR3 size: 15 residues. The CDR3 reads CASSLRSGRANEQFF. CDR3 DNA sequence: TGTGCCAGCAGCTTAAGGAGCGGGAGAGCCAATGAGCAGTTCTTC.

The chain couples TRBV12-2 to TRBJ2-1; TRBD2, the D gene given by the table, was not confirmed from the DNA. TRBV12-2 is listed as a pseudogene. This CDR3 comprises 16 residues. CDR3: CASRLVLAGAYNEQFF. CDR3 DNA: TGTGCAAGTCGCTTAGTCCTAGCGGGAGCCTACAATGAGCAGTTCTTC.

Here the CDR3 reads CAWKRTGGRETQYF. The CDR3 DNA reads TGTGCCTGGAAGAGGACAGGGGGGCGAGAGACCCAGTACTTC. The chain has TRBV30 and TRBJ2-5, with TRBD1 matching 10 bases. The CDR3 loop spans 14 amino acids. Germline CDR1 is GTSNPN and CDR2 is SVGIG (reference sequence). Trimming cost V 4 bases and J 4 bases; bases outside gene matches: 6.

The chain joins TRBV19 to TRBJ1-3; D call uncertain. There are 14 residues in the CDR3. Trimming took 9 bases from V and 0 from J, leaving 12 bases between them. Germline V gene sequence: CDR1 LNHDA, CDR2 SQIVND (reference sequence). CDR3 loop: CASQTGSSGNTIYF. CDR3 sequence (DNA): TGTGCCAGCCAAACGGGGAGCTCTGGAAACACCATATATTTT.

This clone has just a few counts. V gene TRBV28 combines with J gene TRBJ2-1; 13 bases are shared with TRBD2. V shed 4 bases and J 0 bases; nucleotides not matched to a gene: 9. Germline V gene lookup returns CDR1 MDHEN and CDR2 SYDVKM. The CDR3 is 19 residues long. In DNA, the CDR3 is TGTGCCAGCAGTTACCTACGGGGACTAGCGGGGAGCTCCTACAATGAGCAGTTCTTC. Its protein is CASSYLRGLAGSSYNEQFF.

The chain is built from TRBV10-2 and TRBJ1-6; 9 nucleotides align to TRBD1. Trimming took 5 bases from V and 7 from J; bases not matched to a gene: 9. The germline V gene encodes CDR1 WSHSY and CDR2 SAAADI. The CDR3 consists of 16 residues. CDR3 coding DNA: TGCGCCAGCAGTTCTTGGACAGGGGTAGGGAATTCACCCCTCCACTTT. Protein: CASSSWTGVGNSPLHF.

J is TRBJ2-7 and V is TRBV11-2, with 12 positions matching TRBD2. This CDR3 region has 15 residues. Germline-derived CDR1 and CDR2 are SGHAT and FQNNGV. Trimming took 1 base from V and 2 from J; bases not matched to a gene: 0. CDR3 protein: CASSLGTSGTYEQYF. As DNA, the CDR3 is TGTGCCAGCAGCTTAGGGACTAGCGGGACCTACGAGCAGTACTTC.

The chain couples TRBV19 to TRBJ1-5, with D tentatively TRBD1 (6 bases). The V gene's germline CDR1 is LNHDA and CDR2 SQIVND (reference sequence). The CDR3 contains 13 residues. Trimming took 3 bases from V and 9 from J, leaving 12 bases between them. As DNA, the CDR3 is TGTGCCAGTAGTATGGGAGGGGGACTGCCCCAGCATTTT. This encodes CASSMGGGLPQHF.

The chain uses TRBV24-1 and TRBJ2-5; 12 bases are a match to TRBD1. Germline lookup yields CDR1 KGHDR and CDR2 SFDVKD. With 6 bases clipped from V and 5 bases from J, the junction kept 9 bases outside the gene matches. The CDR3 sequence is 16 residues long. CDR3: CATSPAGTGGEETQYF. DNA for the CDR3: TGTGCCACCAGTCCAGCCGGGACAGGGGGCGAGGAGACCCAGTACTTC.

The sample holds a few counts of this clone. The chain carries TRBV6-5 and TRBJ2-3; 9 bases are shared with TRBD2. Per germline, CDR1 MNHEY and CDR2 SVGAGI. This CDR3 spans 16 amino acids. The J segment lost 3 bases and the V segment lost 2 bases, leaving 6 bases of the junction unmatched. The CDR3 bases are TGTGCCAGCAGTTACCCAGGACTAGCGAAGACAGATACGCAGTATTTT. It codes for CASSYPGLAKTDTQYF.

The CDR3 region is CASSDRAGGTGELFF. For the CDR3, the DNA is TGTGCCAGCAGTGACCGAGCGGGAGGGACCGGGGAGCTGTTTTTT. The V gene is TRBV6-1, the J gene TRBJ2-2, with 10 bases aligning to TRBD2. V shed 3 bases and J 5 bases; nucleotides not matched to a gene: 3. CDR3 length: 15 amino acids. Germline V gene sequence: CDR1 MNHNS, CDR2 SASEGT.